The next 13 T cell receptor beta chains were all read from a single sample in a study of cytomegalovirus exposure and HLA in healthy donors. PCR primers comprised 60 Vbeta and 13 Jbeta primers. TCRdb's copy holds only in-frame clones and misses some; the assay was immunoSEQ multiplex PCR. The sample holds roughly 110,000 clones, 71% seen once. Sequenced sample: PBMCs. The receptors originated from a female donor in good health and CMV-seronegative.

The V call is TRBV5-1, the J call TRBJ2-3, with D perhaps TRBD1 (6 bases). CDR1 SGHRS and CDR2 YFSETQ come from the germline V gene. The CDR3 has 15 amino acids. The ends were cut back, 4 bases at V and 2 bases at J, with 14 bases in the middle. The CDR3 reads CASSPDRTDTDTQYF. CDR3 DNA: TGCGCCAGCAGCCCCGACAGGACTGACACAGATACGCAGTATTTT.

This chain links TRBV4-2 with TRBJ1-4, with D perhaps TRBD1 (6 bases). This CDR3 has 17 amino acids. Germline CDR1 is LGHNA and CDR2 is YNFKEQ. V lost 0 bases and J lost 5, with 16 bases in between. CDR3 nucleotide sequence: TGTGCCAGCAGCCAAGATCCTTCGGGGGGCGGGAATGAAAAACTGTTTTTT. As protein: CASSQDPSGGGNEKLFF.

This clone was seen more than once but under ten times. The gene calls are TRBV9 and TRBJ2-7, with 7 bases lining up with TRBD2. Germline trimming cut 0 bases from V and 5 bases from J; bases unmatched to any gene: 11. The CDR3 sequence is 16 residues long. The germline V gene has CDR1 SGDLS and CDR2 YYNGEE. The CDR3, as DNA: TGTGCCAGCAGCGTAGAGGTCGCGGGAGCTTTAAACGAGCAGTACTTC. Protein product: CASSVEVAGALNEQYF.

This rearrangement joins TRBV13 to TRBJ2-7; possible D gene TRBD1, 6 bases. This CDR3 is 16 amino acids long. CDR1 is PRHDT, CDR2 FYEKMQ, per germline (reference sequence). The V and J ends lost 1 base and 0 bases respectively, with 13 bases between them. CDR3 amino acids: CASSLESGVSSYEQYF. The CDR3 region has the DNA TGTGCCAGCAGCTTAGAATCAGGGGTCTCCTCCTACGAGCAGTACTTC.

The chain employs TRBV2 and TRBJ1-2; no clear D gene. Trimming pared 2 bases from V and 4 bases from J, leaving 8 bases between. Germline lookup yields CDR1 SNHLY and CDR2 FYNNEI. The CDR3 runs to 13 residues. The DNA for the CDR3 is TGTGCCAGCAGTGAATCTAATTCCTATGGCTACACCTTC. This translates into CASSESNSYGYTF. Full variable domain (outside the CDR3, taken from reference TRBV2 and TRBJ1-2): EPEVTQTPSHQVTQMGQEVILRCVPISNHLYFYWYRQILGQKVEFLVSFYNNEISEKSEIFDDQFSVERPDGSNFTLKIRSTKLEDSAMYFCASSESNSYGYTFGSGTRLTVV.

The rearrangement joins TRBV2 to TRBJ2-5; 7 positions agree with TRBD1. V lost 4 bases, J lost 5 bases, and 10 bases stayed unmatched. The CDR3 spans 15 residues. Germline V gene sequence: CDR1 SNHLY, CDR2 FYNNEI. The CDR3 sequence: CASSGTGESGETQYF. In DNA, the CDR3 is TGTGCCAGCAGTGGGACAGGAGAAAGTGGGGAGACCCAGTACTTC.

The V gene is TRBV5-4, the J gene TRBJ2-2; 7 bases are shared with TRBD2. The V segment lost 6 bases and the J segment 6 bases; nucleotides outside the gene matches: 8. Germline V CDR1 and CDR2: SGHNT, YYREEE (reference sequence). This CDR3 comprises 14 residues. In DNA form, the CDR3 reads TGTGCCAGCACCAGATCGGGGGGATCCGGGGAGCTGTTTTTT. This codes for CASTRSGGSGELFF. Supplemented by reference TRBV5-4 and TRBJ2-2, the full variable domain reads ETGVTQSPTHLIKTRGQQVTLRCSSQSGHNTVSWYQQALGQGPQFIFQYYREEENGRGNFPPRFSGLQFPNYSSELNVNALELDDSALYLCASTRSGGSGELFFGEGSRLTVL.

This clone has just a few counts. The rearrangement links TRBV1 to TRBJ2-7; TRBD2 is the table's D call, not checked against the DNA. TRBV1 is flagged as a pseudogene. CDR3 length: 13 residues. CDR3: CTSRDFGLYEQYF. DNA of the CDR3: TGCACCAGCAGGGACTTCGGGCTTTACGAGCAGTACTTC.

The chain has TRBV7-9 and TRBJ2-1; possible D gene TRBD2, 5 bases. CDR3 length: 16 amino acids. The germline V and J ends were trimmed by 5 bases and 6 bases, with 20 bases remaining between them. CDR1 SEHNR and CDR2 FQNEAQ come from the germline V gene (reference sequence). CDR3 nucleotide sequence: TGTGCCAGCAGCCCCCTAGCCCGACTCCAACGCAATGAGCAGTTCTTC. It is translated as CASSPLARLQRNEQFF. Drawing the rest from reference TRBV7-9 and TRBJ2-1, the complete variable domain is DTGVSQNPRHKITKRGQNVTFRCDPISEHNRLYWYRQTLGQGPEFLTYFQNEAQLEKSRLLSDRFSAERPKGSFSTLEIQRTEQGDSAMYLCASSPLARLQRNEQFFGPGTRLTVL.

V is TRBV13 and J is TRBJ2-7, with 13 positions matching TRBD2. The CDR3 runs 16 residues. The ends lost 4 bases at V and 4 bases at J; junction bases unmatched: 7. Looked up from germline, CDR1 is PRHDT and CDR2 is FYEKMQ (reference sequence). CDR3 sequence: CASSSTRTSGRYEQYF. The CDR3 bases are TGTGCCAGCAGCTCGACACGGACTAGCGGGAGATACGAGCAGTACTTC.

CDR3 DNA: TGCGCCAGCAGCCGTGGGGCCTATACGCAGTATTTT. Protein sequence: CASSRGAYTQYF. The rearrangement joins TRBV5-1 to TRBJ2-3, with D possibly being TRBD1 (5 bases). The CDR3 covers 12 residues. Germline CDR1 reads SGHRS; CDR2 reads YFSETQ. Between the trimmed V and J ends, which lost 4 bases and 7 bases, there was a span of 10 bases.

The V and J genes are TRBV6-5 and TRBJ2-6; weak D call: TRBD1 (6 bases). From germline, CDR1 is MNHEY and CDR2 SVGAGI. V was clipped by 2 bases and J by 3 bases, with 11 bases between them. CDR3 length: 16 residues. The CDR3 here is CASSYQLGGGANVLTF. DNA for the CDR3: TGTGCCAGCAGTTACCAACTAGGGGGTGGGGCCAACGTCCTGACTTTC.

The chain links TRBV5-1 to TRBJ2-6; 9 bases match TRBD1. V gave up 7 bases and J gave up 2 bases; unmatched junction bases: 4. The CDR3 contains 15 residues. Germline V gene lookup returns CDR1 SGHRS and CDR2 YFSETQ. CDR3: CASHTGGTGANVLTF. CDR3 DNA: TGCGCCAGCCACACAGGGGGCACTGGGGCCAACGTCCTGACTTTC.